These 30 T cell receptor beta chains originate from one sample sequenced in a study of blood T cells in healthy people across ages. Next came a second PCR, run for roughly 6 to 11 cycles, which used a sample-barcoded 5' primer along with a J-beta primer mix. TCRdb reprocessed the 5' RACE reads via MiXCR and lists one record per CDR3 protein. Of 550,000 to 750,000 distinct CDR3 sequences in the sample, around 20% are singletons; the top ten hold 3% to 4.5%. The specimen was blood. The source of these receptors is a man between 65 and 85 years old in good health.

The chain recombines TRBV27 with TRBJ1-2, with D possibly being TRBD1 (5 bases). Germline CDR1 and CDR2: MNHEY and SMNVEV (reference sequence). V lost 8 bases and J lost 5, with 24 bases in between. This CDR3 comprises 16 residues. The CDR3 DNA sequence: TGTGCCAGCCACGGGTTATCGAGGGGACGGCAATATGGCTACACCTTC. It codes for CASHGLSRGRQYGYTF.

This rearrangement joins TRBV7-9 to TRBJ2-5, with D possibly TRBD2 on 5 matching bases. Germline CDR1 SEHNR, CDR2 FQNEAQ (reference sequence). With 7 bases removed from V and 5 bases from J, the gap between germline ends came to 8 bases. CDR3 length: 11 amino acids. The chain's CDR3 is CASIREETQYF. The CDR3 bases are TGTGCCAGCATAAGGGAGGAGACCCAGTACTTC.

A few counts support this clonotype. Mismatch with germline at one junction end may stem from a read error. The gene calls are TRBV7-7 and TRBJ2-2; possible D gene TRBD1, 6 bases. CDR3 length equals 15 residues. Germline loops: CDR1 SSHAT, CDR2 FNYEAQ (reference sequence). CDR3 nucleotides: TGTGCTAGCAGCTTTCTGGGGGCGAGCACCGGGGAGCTGTTTTTT. It codes for CASSFLGASTGELFF.

A few counts support this clonotype. The chain combines TRBV6-6 with TRBJ2-7; D is unclear. V gave up 2 bases and J gave up 5 bases, with 7 bases separating them. The germline V gene has CDR1 MNHNY and CDR2 SVGAGI (reference sequence). The CDR3 runs to 12 residues. The CDR3 reads CASSYMMDEQYF. The DNA for the CDR3 is TGTGCCAGCAGTTACATGATGGACGAGCAGTACTTC.

Only a few counts were recorded for this clonotype. The V gene is TRBV25-1, the J gene TRBJ1-1; D not certain. The germline V and J ends were trimmed by 0 bases and 4 bases, with 9 bases remaining between them. CDR3 length: 14 amino acids. Germline V lookup: CDR1 MGHDK, CDR2 SYGVNS. CDR3 protein: CASSEYRTSTEAFF. CDR3 DNA sequence: TGTGCCAGCAGTGAATATCGCACGAGCACTGAAGCTTTCTTT.

This clonotype was detected only a few times. The chain joins TRBV27 to TRBJ2-7, with 14 positions matching TRBD2. The tail of the sequence fits TRBJ2-1 better, so the J call may be wrong. The CDR3 runs to 16 residues. The germline gives CDR1 MNHEY, CDR2 SMNVEV (reference sequence). The CDR3 loop is CASSKRLAGGLNEQFF. The CDR3 DNA reads TGTGCCAGCAGTAAACGACTAGCGGGAGGGCTCAATGAGCAGTTCTTC.

This chain connects TRBV20-1 to TRBJ1-3; D remains unclear. V lost 5 bases to trimming and J lost 0 bases, with 14 bases between them. The germline V gene encodes CDR1 DFQATT and CDR2 SNEGSKA (reference sequence). The CDR3 contains 15 residues. The CDR3 is CSARRPGSSGNTIYF. The CDR3 region has the DNA TGCAGTGCTCGACGGCCAGGAAGCTCTGGAAACACCATATATTTT.

As concerns this clonotype: Since the CDR3 does not end with the conserved phenylalanine or tryptophan, this likely comes from a read error. The gene calls are TRBV10-3 and TRBJ2-7, with 7 positions matching TRBD2. Germline loops: CDR1 ENHRY, CDR2 SYGVKD. This CDR3 spans 14 amino acids. V shed 5 bases and J 6 bases; nucleotides not matched to a gene: 10. The CDR3 loop reads CAISKTGGSFEQYL. For the CDR3, the DNA is TGTGCCATCAGTAAGACTGGCGGGAGTTTCGAGCAGTACTTG.

This clonotype was counted between two and nine times. V usage is TRBV20-1 and J usage is TRBJ2-7; 15 bases match TRBD2. This CDR3 has 15 amino acids. Germline lookup yields CDR1 DFQATT and CDR2 SNEGSKA (reference sequence). Unmatched junction bases numbered 6, after V lost 3 bases and J lost 6 bases. The CDR3 spells CSARGSGLAGGEQYF. The DNA for the CDR3 is TGCAGTGCTAGGGGGTCGGGACTAGCGGGAGGCGAGCAGTACTTC.

This sequence joins TRBV10-3 and TRBJ2-5; TRBD2 aligns across 7 bases. This CDR3 spans 13 amino acids. From germline, CDR1 is ENHRY and CDR2 SYGVKD. Trimming at V came to 7 bases and at J to 5 bases, leaving 7 bases not matched to a gene. The CDR3 DNA is TGTGCCATCACCGCGACTAGCTCCGAGACCCAGTACTTC. This encodes CAITATSSETQYF.

This clonotype was recorded many times. The V gene is TRBV28, the J gene TRBJ1-1; no definite D call. V was shortened by 5 bases and J by 6 bases, with 13 bases between the two germline ends. From germline, CDR1 is MDHEN and CDR2 SYDVKM. The CDR3 has 13 amino acids. In DNA form, the CDR3 reads TGTGCCAGCAGTACCCCTGCTCGCTCTGAAGCTTTCTTT. Amino acid sequence: CASSTPARSEAFF.

A note on this clonotype: Since a much larger clone is just one base distant, this may be a read error. The V gene is TRBV29-1, the J gene TRBJ2-7; 9 bases are shared with TRBD1. CDR3 length: 14 residues. Trimming cost V 6 bases and J 2 bases; bases outside gene matches: 8. Germline values: CDR1 SQVTM, CDR2 ANQGSEA. CDR3 DNA sequence: TGCAGCGTCTTCTCCGGGACAGGGCCCTACGAGCAGTACTTC. Its translation: CSVFSGTGPYEQYF.

This chain links TRBV20-1 with TRBJ1-5; D remains ambiguous. The V gene's germline CDR1 is DFQATT and CDR2 SNEGSKA (reference sequence). There are 14 residues in the CDR3. The V end was cut by 4 bases, the J end by 0 bases, with 10 bases between. CDR3: CSANRADSNQPQHF. CDR3 coding DNA: TGCAGTGCTAATAGGGCGGATAGCAATCAGCCCCAGCATTTT.

A few counts support this clonotype. A junction end diverges from the germline sequence, so it may reflect a read error. The V and J genes are TRBV7-9 and TRBJ2-5; the D is unclear. Germline V gene lookup returns CDR1 SEHNR and CDR2 FQNEAQ (reference sequence). The CDR3 is 14 amino acids. The CDR3 loop is CASSPDLFQETQYF. CDR3 nucleotides: TGCGCCAGCAGCCCTGACCTATTCCAAGAGACCCAGTACTTC.

This rearrangement joins TRBV5-1 to TRBJ2-2; 8 nucleotides agree with TRBD1. Germline V gene data show CDR1 as SGHRS and CDR2 as YFSETQ. CDR3 size: 17 residues. V lost 1 base to trimming and J lost 2 bases; unmatched junction nucleotides: 7. CDR3 sequence (DNA): TGCGCCAGCAGCTTGAGGGCCGGACAGGGCAACACCGGGGAGCTGTTTTTT. The encoded protein is CASSLRAGQGNTGELFF.

This sequence joins TRBV29-1 and TRBJ1-2; D remains ambiguous. CDR1 SQVTM and CDR2 ANQGSEA come from the germline V gene. V gave up 1 base and J gave up 6 bases, with 3 bases separating them. CDR3 length: 10 residues. The CDR3 protein is CSVEVDGYTF. The CDR3 coding sequence is TGCAGCGTTGAAGTCGATGGCTACACCTTC.

V is TRBV5-5 and J is TRBJ2-2, with 7 bases aligning to TRBD1. V lost 0 bases and J lost 4; bases outside the gene matches: 6. This CDR3 is 16 amino acids long. Germline CDR1 SGHKS, CDR2 YYEKEE (reference sequence). The CDR3 region is CASSLVGTEGTGELFF. As DNA, the CDR3 is TGTGCCAGCAGCTTGGTCGGGACAGAAGGCACCGGGGAGCTGTTTTTT.

This clonotype was seen more than once but under ten times. One end of the junction fails to match germline, which may point to a read error. The chain joins TRBV5-1 to TRBJ2-5; D might be TRBD1 or TRBD2, each matching 5 bases. This CDR3 spans 16 amino acids. Germline-derived CDR1 and CDR2 are SGHRS and YFSETQ. CDR3 DNA: TGCGCCAGCAGCTTGCAGCCGGGGCGAAACCAAGAGACACAGTACTTC. It translates to CASSLQPGRNQETQYF.

This chain uses TRBV11-3 with TRBJ2-2; 8 bases match TRBD2. The CDR3 is 16 amino acids. Unmatched junction bases numbered 7, after V lost 2 bases and J lost 5 bases. CDR1 and CDR2 (germline): SGHNT, YENEEA. CDR3 sequence: CASSLPTGGRTGELFF. The CDR3 coding sequence is TGTGCCAGCAGCTTACCTACGGGAGGGCGTACCGGGGAGCTGTTTTTT.

The CDR3 DNA sequence: TGTGCCAGCAGCCCGACAGGGGGGATGGGTTCACCCCTCCACTTT. Protein product: CASSPTGGMGSPLHF. The chain joins TRBV11-2 to TRBJ1-6, with 9 bases matching TRBD1. CDR1 and CDR2 (germline): SGHAT, FQNNGV. J lost 9 bases, V lost 5 bases, and 8 bases had no gene match. The CDR3 spans 15 residues.

This clonotype was observed a handful of times. The chain couples TRBV20-1 to TRBJ2-5; 9 bases line up with TRBD2. The last part of the DNA fits TRBJ2-1 better; the J call may be wrong. CDR1 is DFQATT, CDR2 SNEGSKA, per germline (reference sequence). This CDR3 comprises 14 residues. CDR3 bases: TGCAGTGCTCACCGACTAGCGGCTTACAATGAGCAGTTCTTC. Translated, it gives CSAHRLAAYNEQFF.

This clonotype was observed a few times. The CDR3 end shows no conserved phenylalanine or tryptophan, and so a read error is likely. This chain links TRBV2 with TRBJ2-7, with a tentative D call TRBD2 (6 bases). Judging by the DNA end, TRBJ2-1 fits better; the J call may be wrong. Germline CDR1 and CDR2: SNHLY and FYNNEI. The CDR3 runs 12 residues. CDR3 protein: CASKEGDFKQFL. CDR3 sequence (DNA): TGCGCCAGCAAAGAAGGGGACTTCAAGCAGTTCCTC.

The genes are TRBV2 and TRBJ2-7; TRBD1 aligns across 10 bases. V gave up 7 bases and J gave up 5 bases; unmatched junction bases: 14. The CDR3 has 16 amino acids. In germline, CDR1 is SNHLY, CDR2 FYNNEI. CDR3 sequence reads: CASNGASGTGVNEQYF. DNA for the CDR3: TGTGCCAGCAACGGCGCCTCCGGGACAGGGGTCAACGAGCAGTACTTC.

A note on this clonotype: A read error is possible here, since a much larger clone lies one base away. V gene TRBV6-5 combines with J gene TRBJ2-1; 10 bases agree with TRBD2. The germline V gene encodes CDR1 MNHEY and CDR2 SVGAGI. The CDR3 is 16 amino acids. With V trimmed by 3 bases and J by 4 bases, 6 bases remained unmatched. This CDR3 reads CASSYPGTSEYNEQFF. CDR3 coding DNA: TGTGCCAGCAGTTATCCCGGGACTAGCGAGTACAATGAGCAGTTCTTC.

This clonotype showed up just a few times. The J gene is TRBJ2-7, the V gene TRBV20-1; D remains unclear. Germline V gene lookup returns CDR1 DFQATT and CDR2 SNEGSKA (reference sequence). Trimming removed 5 bases from V and 2 bases from J, with 7 bases in between. The CDR3 spans 11 residues. CDR3 protein: CSAGTTYEQYF. For the CDR3, the DNA is TGCAGTGCTGGAACCACCTACGAGCAGTACTTC.

This sequence joins TRBV10-3 and TRBJ1-1, with D unresolved. Trimming removed 0 bases from V and 2 bases from J, with 13 bases in between. The germline V gene has CDR1 ENHRY and CDR2 SYGVKD. This CDR3 is built from 16 residues. In DNA form, the CDR3 reads TGTGCCATCAGTGAGTCCGTAAAGGCGGTAAACACTGAAGCTTTCTTT. It is translated as CAISESVKAVNTEAFF.

This clonotype was found once. The chain is built from TRBV15 and TRBJ2-2; no clear D. CDR1 and CDR2 (germline): LNHNV, YYDKDF (reference sequence). There are 15 residues in the CDR3. V was shortened by 9 bases and J by 3 bases, with 17 bases between the two germline ends. The CDR3 nucleotides are TGTGCCACTAAAGGGCCCAAGACGTACACCGGGGAGCTGTTTTTT. Its protein is CATKGPKTYTGELFF.

This clonotype was counted a few times. This CDR3 is CSARRGLAGGETQYF. The CDR3 coding sequence is TGCAGTGCTAGAAGGGGACTAGCGGGAGGGGAGACCCAGTACTTC. The chain is built from TRBV20-1 and TRBJ2-5, with 16 bases identical to TRBD2. In germline, CDR1 is DFQATT, CDR2 SNEGSKA (reference sequence). The CDR3 runs to 15 residues. V dropped 2 bases and J dropped 5; count of bases not matched to a gene: 2.

The V call is TRBV5-1, the J call TRBJ2-7, with D perhaps matching TRBD2 (6 bases). V lost 4 bases and J lost 0, with 11 bases in between. The CDR3 spans 14 residues. The germline CDR1 and CDR2 sequences are SGHRS and YFSETQ. The CDR3 sequence is CASSGGKISYEQYF. CDR3 sequence (DNA): TGCGCCAGCAGCGGCGGGAAAATCTCCTACGAGCAGTACTTC.

V and J are TRBV29-1 and TRBJ1-2; D gene unclear. In germline, CDR1 is SQVTM, CDR2 ANQGSEA. This CDR3 region has 11 residues. V dropped 3 bases and J dropped 4 bases, with 6 bases sitting between them. The CDR3 protein is CSVDGVYGYTF. The CDR3 region has the DNA TGCAGCGTTGACGGTGTCTATGGCTACACCTTC. Drawing the rest from reference TRBV29-1 and TRBJ1-2, the complete variable domain is SAVISQKPSRDICQRGTSLTIQCQVDSQVTMMFWYRQQPGQSLTLIATANQGSEATYESGFVIDKFPISRPNLTFSTLTVSNMSPEDSSIYLCSVDGVYGYTFGSGTRLTVV.